Sequencing of this T cell receptor beta chain was carried out in a study of CD8 T cells in Susac syndrome (dated by TCRdb to about 2019). The study in broad terms: Repertoire sequencing was used to test whether CD8+ T cell activation and differentiation in Susac syndrome was antigen driven. The clonality of the CD8+ T cell repertoire was compared across approximately 11 healthy donors, some 14 Susac syndrome patients and under 19 multiple sclerosis patients. Study-level results and caveats: The number of individuals in the TCR sequencing and HLA analysis was recognized as being relatively small.

Concerning this clonotype: Its recognized antigen is unknown. Per-base quality was not reported, and no clone a single base away is much larger than it.

High-throughput TCR beta sequencing profiled peripheral blood CD8+ and CD4+ T cells from healthy donors, Susac syndrome patients and multiple sclerosis patients. Healthy donors were age- and sex-matched controls. CD8+ TEMRA cells were enriched by FACS, while bulk CD8+ and CD4+ T cells were purified by magnetic negative isolation. Blood was drawn into EDTA tubes, processed within 24 hours, and PBMCs were isolated by density gradient centrifugation. PBMCs intended for TCR sequencing were cryopreserved in liquid nitrogen and were subsequently thawed in a 37 degrees C water bath. The sorted or isolated CD4+, CD8+ and CD8+ TEMRA cells reached a purity of at least 90%. Its CDR3 holds 17 amino acids, cysteine through phenylalanine. CDR3 DNA is the only sequence kept; it has 51 bases, read in frame from the first base. V and J are truncated by 6 bases and 2 bases respectively, leaving an intervening sequence of 18 bases. The germline V gene (reference sequence) supplies CDR1 SGHNT and CDR2 YYREEE.

RNA was extracted using the RNeasy kit, and about 0.45 to 1 ug of the RNA was reverse transcribed with random hexamers. The immunoSEQ multiplex PCR assay, which covers 54 Vbeta and 13 Jbeta segments, was used to amplify TCR beta CDR3 regions. PCR amplification bias was corrected using a synthetic template baseline for primer optimization and computational correction. As for how the authors treated the data: Reads were annotated to V, D and J genes according to IMGT and were analyzed with immunoSEQ Analyzer, with only productive sequences retained. Clonality was calculated as one minus the Shannon entropy normalized by log2 of the number of productive unique sequences. For each patient and control, public and private clones were evaluated among the 100 most prevalent clones. Susac-specific clones were defined as absent from healthy and MS cohorts, about 1,100 published viral clones and other ImmuneACCESS disease sequences. TCRdb trimmed the raw reads at Q25, called clones with MiXCR and kept productive beta chains. Identical CDR3 proteins give one entry, which carries the most common genes and DNA. The V and J calls and clone size come from TCRdb's table, not from the authors' own analysis. The sample table records roughly 50,000 distinct CDR3 sequences; 93% of these occur just once. In total, the top ten clones hold roughly 0.52% of the sample.

Material for sequencing was CD8+ T cells from PBMCs. The rearranged segments are TRBV5-4 and TRBJ2-6, with the D gene not clear enough to name. The receptor's source is a human donor in good health. The CDR3 region reads CASNQGGYLTGANVLTF. Here is the DNA: TGTGCCAGCAATCAAGGTGGTTACCTGACTGGGGCCAACGTCCTGACTTTC.